Listed here are 10 T cell receptor beta chains from one sample, sequenced in a study of somatic mutations in cytotoxic T cells in rheumatoid arthritis. Some clones are missing from TCRdb's copy, which holds only in-frame ones; the method was immunoSEQ multiplex PCR. This repertoire shows tens of thousands of clones, about four fifths found once; its top ten account for roughly 3.1%. Sequenced material: CD8+ T cells sorted from blood. Source of these receptors: a man aged 40-50 years in good health.

This chain connects TRBV6-4 to TRBJ1-2; no clear D gene. The CDR3 runs 13 residues. V was clipped by 0 bases and J by 8 bases, with 10 bases between them. Germline values: CDR1 MRHNA, CDR2 SNTAGT. The CDR3 spells CASSDSGQTGYTF. Written as DNA, the CDR3 is TGTGCCAGCAGTGACTCAGGGCAGACGGGCTACACCTTC.

The chain has TRBV28 and TRBJ1-4, with no clear D. Germline V gives CDR1 MDHEN, CDR2 SYDVKM. Trimming stripped 4 bases from V and 5 bases from J, with 8 bases between. The CDR3 covers 13 residues. CDR3 amino acids: CASSYILNEKLFF. CDR3 sequence (DNA): TGTGCCAGCAGTTATATCCTGAATGAAAAACTGTTTTTT. Based on the CDR3 plus reference TRBV28 and TRBJ1-4, the full variable domain is DVKVTQSSRYLVKRTGEKVFLECVQDMDHENMFWYRQDPGLGLRLIYFSYDVKMKEKGDIPEGYSVSREKKERFSLILESASTNQTSMYLCASSYILNEKLFFGSGTQLSVL.

The chain combines TRBV10-2 with TRBJ1-1, with D hard to call. This CDR3 is built from 13 residues. Germline V gives CDR1 WSHSY, CDR2 SAAADI. V was clipped by 7 bases and J by 0 bases, with 9 bases between them. The CDR3 loop reads CASNGRMNTEAFF. CDR3 nucleotides: TGCGCCAGCAATGGGCGGATGAACACTGAAGCTTTCTTT.

CDR3 sequence reads: CASSVYSGTRIYNEQFF. For the CDR3, the DNA is TGTGCCAGCAGCGTGTACTCCGGGACTCGCATCTACAATGAGCAGTTCTTC. The chain recombines TRBV9 with TRBJ2-1; D might be TRBD2 (6 bases). The CDR3 spans 17 residues. Trimming cost V 2 bases and J 3 bases, with 18 bases left between them. Germline V CDR1 and CDR2: SGDLS, YYNGEE.

The chain has TRBV10-2 and TRBJ1-1; a weak D match, TRBD1 (6 bases). The ends were cut back, 11 bases at V and 5 bases at J, with 15 bases in the middle. This CDR3 is 12 amino acids long. Germline V lookup: CDR1 WSHSY, CDR2 SAAADI. This CDR3 is CAAGQGRTEAFF. Written as DNA, the CDR3 is TGCGCCGCGGGGCAGGGGAGGACTGAAGCTTTCTTT.

This clone is classed as medium-sized. The genes are TRBV10-2 and TRBJ1-2; D is perhaps TRBD1 (5 bases). This CDR3 comprises 14 residues. Trimming removed 10 bases at V and 4 bases at J, with 19 bases between. Germline lookup yields CDR1 WSHSY and CDR2 SAAADI. DNA for the CDR3: TGCGCCACCTTAACGGACACAACCATCTATGGCTACACCTTC. Residues: CATLTDTTIYGYTF.

The chain uses TRBV7-2 and TRBJ2-1; D may match TRBD1 or TRBD2 (6 bases each). This CDR3 region has 16 residues. The V end lost 5 bases, the J end lost 7 bases, and 21 bases lay between the germline ends. CDR1 SGHTA and CDR2 FQGNSA come from the germline V gene. The CDR3 DNA reads TGTGCCAGCAGCAGTTCTAGGGGGGCGACGAGGAATGAGCAGTTCTTC. Translating gives CASSSSRGATRNEQFF.

The chain uses TRBV4-1 and TRBJ2-7; 11 bases align to TRBD1. Germline V gene lookup returns CDR1 MGHRA and CDR2 YSYEKL. The CDR3 has 15 residues. Germline trimming cut 4 bases from V and 0 bases from J; bases unmatched to any gene: 2. The CDR3 protein is CASSPGTGGSYEQYF. In DNA form, the CDR3 reads TGCGCCAGCAGCCCAGGGACAGGGGGCTCCTACGAGCAGTACTTC.

The rearrangement links TRBV28 to TRBJ1-2; the D is unclear. The CDR3 length is 15 residues. The germline V gene encodes CDR1 MDHEN and CDR2 SYDVKM. The V gene lost 4 bases and the J gene lost 2 bases, with 14 bases spanning the gap. The CDR3 sequence: CASSSPGGVNYGYTF. CDR3 bases: TGTGCCAGCAGTTCTCCTGGCGGGGTCAACTATGGCTACACCTTC.

This clone has a single count. This chain uses TRBV7-9 with TRBJ2-1; 11 bases line up with TRBD2. Germline lookup yields CDR1 SEHNR and CDR2 FQNEAQ (reference sequence). The CDR3 consists of 17 residues. V shed 1 base and J 3 bases; nucleotides not matched to a gene: 5. For the CDR3, the DNA is TGTGCCAGCAGCTTAGTCGGACTAGCGGGCAACTACAATGAGCAGTTCTTC. Its translation is CASSLVGLAGNYNEQFF.